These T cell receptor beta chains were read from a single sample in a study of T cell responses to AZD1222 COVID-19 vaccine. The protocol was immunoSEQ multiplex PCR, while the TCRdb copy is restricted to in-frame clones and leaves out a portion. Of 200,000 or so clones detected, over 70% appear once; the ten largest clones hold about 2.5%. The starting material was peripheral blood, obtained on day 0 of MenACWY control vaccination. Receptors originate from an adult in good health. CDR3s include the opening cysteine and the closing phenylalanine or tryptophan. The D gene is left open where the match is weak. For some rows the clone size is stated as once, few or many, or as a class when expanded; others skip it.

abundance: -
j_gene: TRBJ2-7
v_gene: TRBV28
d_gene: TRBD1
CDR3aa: CASSPGQGLSYEQYF

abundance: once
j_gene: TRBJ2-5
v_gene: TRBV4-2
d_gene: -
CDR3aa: CASSQGAQETQYF

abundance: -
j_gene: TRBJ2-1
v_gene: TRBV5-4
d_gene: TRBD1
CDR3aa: CASSLRDRGVGEQFF

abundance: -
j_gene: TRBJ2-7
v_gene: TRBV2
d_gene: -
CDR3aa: CASSTAYEQYF

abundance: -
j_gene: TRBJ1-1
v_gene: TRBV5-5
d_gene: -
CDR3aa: CASSAAVNTEAFF

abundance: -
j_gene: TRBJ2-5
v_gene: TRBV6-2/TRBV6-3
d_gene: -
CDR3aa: CASSKPGAGMGETQYF

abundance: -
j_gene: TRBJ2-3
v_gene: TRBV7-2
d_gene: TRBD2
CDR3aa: CASSSIDSGGSVSTDTQYF

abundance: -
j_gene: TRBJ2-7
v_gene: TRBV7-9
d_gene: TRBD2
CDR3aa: CALASGSSYEQYF

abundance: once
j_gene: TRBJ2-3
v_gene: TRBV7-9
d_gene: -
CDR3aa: CASSPNPTDTQYF

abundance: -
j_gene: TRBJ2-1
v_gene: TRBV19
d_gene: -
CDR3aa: CASSIGTYEQFF

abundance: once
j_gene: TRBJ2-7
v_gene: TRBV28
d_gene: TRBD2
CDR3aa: CASSSPPSGNYEQYF

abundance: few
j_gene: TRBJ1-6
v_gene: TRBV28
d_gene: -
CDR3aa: CASSSLLGRWGSPLHF